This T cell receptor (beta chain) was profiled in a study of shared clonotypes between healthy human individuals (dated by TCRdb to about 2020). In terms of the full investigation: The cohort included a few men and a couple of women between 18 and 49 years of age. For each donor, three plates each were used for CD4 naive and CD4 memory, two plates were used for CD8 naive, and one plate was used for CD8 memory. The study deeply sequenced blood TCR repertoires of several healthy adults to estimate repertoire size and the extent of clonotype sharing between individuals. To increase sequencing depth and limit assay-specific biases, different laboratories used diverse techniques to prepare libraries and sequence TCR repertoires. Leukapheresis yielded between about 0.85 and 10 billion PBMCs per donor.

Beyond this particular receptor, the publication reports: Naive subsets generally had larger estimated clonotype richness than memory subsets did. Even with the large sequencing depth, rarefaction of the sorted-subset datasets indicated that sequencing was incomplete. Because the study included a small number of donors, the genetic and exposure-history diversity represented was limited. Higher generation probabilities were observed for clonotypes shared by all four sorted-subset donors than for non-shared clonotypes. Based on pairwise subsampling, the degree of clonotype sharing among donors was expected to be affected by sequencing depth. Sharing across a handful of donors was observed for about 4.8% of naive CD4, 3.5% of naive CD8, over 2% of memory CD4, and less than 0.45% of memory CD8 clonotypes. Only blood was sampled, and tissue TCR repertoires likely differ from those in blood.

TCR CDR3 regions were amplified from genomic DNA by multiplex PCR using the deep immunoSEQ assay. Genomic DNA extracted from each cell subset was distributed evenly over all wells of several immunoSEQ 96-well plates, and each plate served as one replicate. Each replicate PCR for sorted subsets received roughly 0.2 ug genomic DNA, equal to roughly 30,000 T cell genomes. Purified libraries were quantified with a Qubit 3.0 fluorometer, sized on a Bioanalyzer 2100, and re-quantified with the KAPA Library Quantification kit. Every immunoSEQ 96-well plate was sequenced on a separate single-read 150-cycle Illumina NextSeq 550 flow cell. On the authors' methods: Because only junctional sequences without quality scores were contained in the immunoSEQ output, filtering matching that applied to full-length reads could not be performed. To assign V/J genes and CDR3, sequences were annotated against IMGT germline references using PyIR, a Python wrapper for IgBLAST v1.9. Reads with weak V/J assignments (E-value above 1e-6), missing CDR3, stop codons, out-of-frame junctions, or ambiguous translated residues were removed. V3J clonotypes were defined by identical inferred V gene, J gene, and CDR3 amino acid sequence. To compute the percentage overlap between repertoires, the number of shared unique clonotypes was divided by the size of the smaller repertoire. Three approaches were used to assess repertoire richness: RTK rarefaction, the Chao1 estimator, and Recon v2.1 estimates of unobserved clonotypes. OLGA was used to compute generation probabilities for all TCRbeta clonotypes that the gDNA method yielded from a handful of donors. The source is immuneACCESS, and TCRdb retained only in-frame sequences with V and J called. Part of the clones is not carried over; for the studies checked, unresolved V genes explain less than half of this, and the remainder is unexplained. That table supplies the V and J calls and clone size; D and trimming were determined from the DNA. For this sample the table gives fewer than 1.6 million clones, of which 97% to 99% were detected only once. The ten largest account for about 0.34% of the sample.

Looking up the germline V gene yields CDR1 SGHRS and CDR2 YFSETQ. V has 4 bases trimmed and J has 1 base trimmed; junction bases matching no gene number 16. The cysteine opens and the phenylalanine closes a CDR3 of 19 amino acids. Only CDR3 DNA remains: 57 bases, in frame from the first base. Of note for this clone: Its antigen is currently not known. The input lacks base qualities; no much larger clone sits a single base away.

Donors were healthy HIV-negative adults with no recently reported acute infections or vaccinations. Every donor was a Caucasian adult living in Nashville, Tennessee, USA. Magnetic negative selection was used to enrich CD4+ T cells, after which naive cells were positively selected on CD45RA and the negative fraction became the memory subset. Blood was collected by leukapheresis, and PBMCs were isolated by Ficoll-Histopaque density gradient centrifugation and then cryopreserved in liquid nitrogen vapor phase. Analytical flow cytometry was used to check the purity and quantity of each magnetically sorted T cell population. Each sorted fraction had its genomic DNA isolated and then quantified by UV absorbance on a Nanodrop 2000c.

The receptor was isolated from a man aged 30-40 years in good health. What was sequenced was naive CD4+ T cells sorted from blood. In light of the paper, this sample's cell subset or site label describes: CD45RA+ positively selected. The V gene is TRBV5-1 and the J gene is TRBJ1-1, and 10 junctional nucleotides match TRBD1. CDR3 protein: CASSRQGAGPTSSNTEAFF. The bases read TGCGCCAGCAGCCGACAGGGGGCCGGGCCGACTTCCTCGAACACTGAAGCTTTCTTT.